Included here is one T cell receptor (beta chain) sequence, with context. This sample is drawn from a study of T cell responses to AZD1222 COVID-19 vaccine. The overall study: Timing groups of about 4 and about 12 weeks for second doses were pooled.

Sequenced by immunoSEQ multiplex PCR; TCRdb stores in-frame clones only, minus some. The table shows 55,000 to 80,000 clones, with over 80% occurring only once. Trimming stripped 3 bases from V and 5 bases from J, with 13 bases between. The CDR3 totals 15 residues. Germline values: CDR1 MDHEN, CDR2 SYDVKM. This TCR was recovered from an adult in good health. The sequencing here drew on peripheral blood, taken on day 0 of AZD1222 vaccination. The chain links TRBV28 to TRBJ1-4; possible D gene TRBD1, 6 bases. CDR3 sequence: CASSLGGRLNEKLFF. CDR3 coding DNA: TGTGCCAGCAGTTTGGGGGGCAGACTGAATGAAAAACTGTTTTTT.